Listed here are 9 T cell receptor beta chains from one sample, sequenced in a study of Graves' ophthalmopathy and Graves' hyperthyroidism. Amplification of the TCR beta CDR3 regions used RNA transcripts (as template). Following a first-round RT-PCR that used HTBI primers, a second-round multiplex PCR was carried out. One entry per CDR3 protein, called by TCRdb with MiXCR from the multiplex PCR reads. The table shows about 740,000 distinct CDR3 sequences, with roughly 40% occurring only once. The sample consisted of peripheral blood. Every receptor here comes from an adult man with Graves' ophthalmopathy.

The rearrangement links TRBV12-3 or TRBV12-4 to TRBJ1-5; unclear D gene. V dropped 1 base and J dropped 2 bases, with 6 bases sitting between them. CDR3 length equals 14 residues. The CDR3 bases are TGTGCCAGCAGTTTAGAGATGGGCAATCAGCCCCAGCATTTT. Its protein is CASSLEMGNQPQHF.

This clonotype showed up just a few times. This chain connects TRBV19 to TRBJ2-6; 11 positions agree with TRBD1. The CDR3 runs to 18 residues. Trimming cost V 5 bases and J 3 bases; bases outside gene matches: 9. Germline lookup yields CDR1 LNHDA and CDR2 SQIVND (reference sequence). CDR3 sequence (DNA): TGTGCCAGTAGTTCCCGGACAGGGGGCGTTCATGGGGCCAACGTCCTGACTTTC. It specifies CASSSRTGGVHGANVLTF.

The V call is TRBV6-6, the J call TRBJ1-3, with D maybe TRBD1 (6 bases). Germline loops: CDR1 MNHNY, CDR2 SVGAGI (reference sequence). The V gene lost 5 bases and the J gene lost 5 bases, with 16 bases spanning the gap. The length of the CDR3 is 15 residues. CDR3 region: CASSTLGGLRNTIYF. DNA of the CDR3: TGTGCCAGCAGTACCCTTGGGGGGCTCAGAAACACCATATATTTT.

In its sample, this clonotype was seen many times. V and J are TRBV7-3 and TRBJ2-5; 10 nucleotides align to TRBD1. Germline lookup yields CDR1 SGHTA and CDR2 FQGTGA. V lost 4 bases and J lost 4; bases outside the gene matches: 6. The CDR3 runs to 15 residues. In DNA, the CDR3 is TGTGCCAGCAGCTCGACAGGGGGCAGAGGAGAGACCCAGTACTTC. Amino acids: CASSSTGGRGETQYF.

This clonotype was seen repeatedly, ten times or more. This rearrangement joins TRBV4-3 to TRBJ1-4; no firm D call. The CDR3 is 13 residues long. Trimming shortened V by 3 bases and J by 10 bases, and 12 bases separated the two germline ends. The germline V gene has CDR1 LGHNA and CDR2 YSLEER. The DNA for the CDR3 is TGCGCCAGCAGCCAGGCACGAGGCGGAAAACTGTTTTTT. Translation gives CASSQARGGKLFF.

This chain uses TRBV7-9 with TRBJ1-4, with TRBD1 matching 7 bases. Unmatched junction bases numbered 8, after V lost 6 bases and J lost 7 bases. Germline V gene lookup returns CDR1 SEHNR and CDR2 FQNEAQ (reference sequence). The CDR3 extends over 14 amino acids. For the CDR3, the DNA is TGTGCCAGCAGACAAGACAGGGATAGTGAAAAACTGTTTTTT. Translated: CASRQDRDSEKLFF.

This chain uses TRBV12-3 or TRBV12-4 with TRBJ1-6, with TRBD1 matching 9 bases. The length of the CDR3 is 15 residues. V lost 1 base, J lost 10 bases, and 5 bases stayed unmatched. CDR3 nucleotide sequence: TGTGCCAGCAGTTTAGTTGGGACAGGGTTATCACCCCTCCACTTT. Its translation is CASSLVGTGLSPLHF.

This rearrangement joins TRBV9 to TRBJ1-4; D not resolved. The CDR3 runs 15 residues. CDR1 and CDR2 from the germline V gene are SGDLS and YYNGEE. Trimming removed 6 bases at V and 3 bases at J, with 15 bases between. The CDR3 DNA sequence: TGTGCCAGCAACGAGGGCGCCGTAGCTAATGAAAAACTGTTTTTT. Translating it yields CASNEGAVANEKLFF.

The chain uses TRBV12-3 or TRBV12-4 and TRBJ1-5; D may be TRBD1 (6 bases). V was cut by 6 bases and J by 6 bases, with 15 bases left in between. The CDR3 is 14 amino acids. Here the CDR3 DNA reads TGTGCCAGCAGACCCGGGGGCGTGAGTCAGCCCCAGCATTTT. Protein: CASRPGGVSQPQHF.